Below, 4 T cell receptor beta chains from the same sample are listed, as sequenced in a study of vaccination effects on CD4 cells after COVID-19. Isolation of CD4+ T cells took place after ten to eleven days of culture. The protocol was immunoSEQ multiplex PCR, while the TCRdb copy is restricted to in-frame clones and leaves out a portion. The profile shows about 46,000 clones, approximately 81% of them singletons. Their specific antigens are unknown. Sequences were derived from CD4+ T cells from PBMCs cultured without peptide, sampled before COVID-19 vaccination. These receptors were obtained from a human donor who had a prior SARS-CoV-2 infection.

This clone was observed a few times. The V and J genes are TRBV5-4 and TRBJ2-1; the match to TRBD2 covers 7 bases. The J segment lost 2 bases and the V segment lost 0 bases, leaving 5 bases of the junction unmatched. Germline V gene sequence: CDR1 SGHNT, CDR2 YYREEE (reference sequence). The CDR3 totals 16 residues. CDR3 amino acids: CASSLGGAGAYNEQFF. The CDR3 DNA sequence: TGTGCCAGCAGCTTGGGTGGTGCGGGAGCCTACAATGAGCAGTTCTTC.

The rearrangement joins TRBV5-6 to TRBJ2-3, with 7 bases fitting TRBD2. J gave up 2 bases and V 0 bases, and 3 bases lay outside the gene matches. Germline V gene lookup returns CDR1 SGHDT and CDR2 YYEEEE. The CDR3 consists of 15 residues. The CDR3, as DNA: TGTGCCAGCAGCTTGGAAAGCGGGGCCACAGATACGCAGTATTTT. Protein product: CASSLESGATDTQYF.

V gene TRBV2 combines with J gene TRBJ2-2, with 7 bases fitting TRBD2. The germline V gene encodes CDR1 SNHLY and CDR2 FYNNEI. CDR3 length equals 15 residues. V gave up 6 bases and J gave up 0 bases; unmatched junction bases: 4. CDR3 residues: CASRGTTANTGELFF. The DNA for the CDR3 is TGTGCCAGCAGGGGGACTACCGCGAACACCGGGGAGCTGTTTTTT.

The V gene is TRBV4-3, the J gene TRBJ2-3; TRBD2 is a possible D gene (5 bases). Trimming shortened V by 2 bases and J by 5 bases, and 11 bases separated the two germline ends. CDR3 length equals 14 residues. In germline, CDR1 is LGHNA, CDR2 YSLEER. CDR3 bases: TGCGCCAGCAGCCAAAGGACCGAGGGAGATACGCAGTATTTT. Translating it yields CASSQRTEGDTQYF.